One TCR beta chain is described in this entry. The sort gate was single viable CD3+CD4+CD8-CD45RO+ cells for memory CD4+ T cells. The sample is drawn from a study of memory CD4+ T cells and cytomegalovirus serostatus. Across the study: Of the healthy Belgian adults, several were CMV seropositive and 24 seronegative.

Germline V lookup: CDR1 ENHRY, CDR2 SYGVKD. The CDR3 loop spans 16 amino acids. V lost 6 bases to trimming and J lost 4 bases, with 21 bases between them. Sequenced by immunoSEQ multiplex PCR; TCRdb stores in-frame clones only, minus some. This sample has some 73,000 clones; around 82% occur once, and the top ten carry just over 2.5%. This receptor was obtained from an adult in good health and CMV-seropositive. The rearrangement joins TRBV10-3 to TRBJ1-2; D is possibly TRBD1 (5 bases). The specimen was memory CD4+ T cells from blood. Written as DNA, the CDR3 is TGTGCCATCAGCGGTGGGGGGATGGACATTGGCTATGGCTACACCTTC. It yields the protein CAISGGGMDIGYGYTF.